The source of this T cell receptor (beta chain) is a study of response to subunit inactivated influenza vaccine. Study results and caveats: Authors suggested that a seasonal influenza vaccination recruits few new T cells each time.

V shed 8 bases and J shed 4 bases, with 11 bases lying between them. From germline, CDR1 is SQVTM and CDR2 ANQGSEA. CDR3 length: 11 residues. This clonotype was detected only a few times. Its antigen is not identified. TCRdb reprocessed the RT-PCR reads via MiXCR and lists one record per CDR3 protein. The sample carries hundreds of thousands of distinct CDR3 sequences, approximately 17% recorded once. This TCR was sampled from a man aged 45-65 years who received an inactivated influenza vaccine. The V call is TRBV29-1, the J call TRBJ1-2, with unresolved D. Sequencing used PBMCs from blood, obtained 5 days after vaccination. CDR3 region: CSHQVGYGYTF. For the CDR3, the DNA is TGCAGCCATCAGGTTGGCTATGGCTACACCTTC. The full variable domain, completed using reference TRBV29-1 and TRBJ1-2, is SAVISQKPSRDICQRGTSLTIQCQVDSQVTMMFWYRQQPGQSLTLIATANQGSEATYESGFVIDKFPISRPNLTFSTLTVSNMSPEDSSIYLCSHQVGYGYTFGSGTRLTVV.